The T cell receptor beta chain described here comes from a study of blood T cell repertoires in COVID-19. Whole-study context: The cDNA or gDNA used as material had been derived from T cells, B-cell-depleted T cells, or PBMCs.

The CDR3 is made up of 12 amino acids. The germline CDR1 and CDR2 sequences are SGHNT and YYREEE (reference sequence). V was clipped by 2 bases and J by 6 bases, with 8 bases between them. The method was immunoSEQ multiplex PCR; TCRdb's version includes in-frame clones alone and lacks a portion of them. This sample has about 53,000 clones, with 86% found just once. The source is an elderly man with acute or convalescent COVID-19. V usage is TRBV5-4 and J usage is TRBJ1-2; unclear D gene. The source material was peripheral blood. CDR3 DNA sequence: TGTGCCAGCAGCTTCTCGCGGGATGGCTACACCTTC. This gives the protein CASSFSRDGYTF.